This passage covers 14 T cell receptor beta chains from one sample sequenced in a study of blood T cell repertoires in COVID-19 (dated by TCRdb to about 2020). Library preparation was by the immunoSEQ multiplex PCR assay. TCRdb carries this immuneACCESS record with in-frame sequences only. Its versions omit some clonotypes, under half of them owing to an unresolved V gene in the studies checked, with the rest unexplained. Recorded for this sample are under 250,000 clones; over 70% of them occurred a single time. Around 3.2% of the sample goes to the ten largest clones. The specimen sequenced was PBMCs or T cells enriched from blood (not recorded which). The receptor source for this set is a woman aged 35 to 49 who had been exposed to COVID-19.

This rearrangement joins TRBV6-4 to TRBJ2-7, with 13 bases matching TRBD2. Germline CDR1 MRHNA, CDR2 SNTAGT. The CDR3 is 22 amino acids. V shed 1 base, J shed 5 bases, and the junction held 23 bases outside the gene matches. In nucleotides, the CDR3 is TGTGCCAGCAGTGACTTCCCTTCACTAGCGGGAGGGCCTCTCAGATCTGTCGACGAGCAGTACGTC. This sequence encodes CASSDFPSLAGGPLRSVDEQYV.

This clone was picked up one time. This chain uses TRBV9 with TRBJ2-1, with 8 bases aligning to TRBD2. The CDR3 has 15 residues. Germline V gene lookup returns CDR1 SGDLS and CDR2 YYNGEE. V gave up 1 base and J gave up 8 bases; unmatched junction bases: 8. In nucleotides, the CDR3 is TGTGCCAGCAGCGTATCCGGGGGGGCATCTTATGAGCAGTTCTTC. Its protein is CASSVSGGASYEQFF.

V gene TRBV30 combines with J gene TRBJ1-1; 10 nucleotides match TRBD1. The germline V gene has CDR1 GTSNPN and CDR2 SVGIG (reference sequence). This CDR3 region has 13 residues. With 5 bases clipped from V and 4 bases from J, the junction kept 4 bases outside the gene matches. CDR3 bases: TGTGCCTGGCGGGACAGGGGCAGCACTGAAGCTTTCTTT. Its translation is CAWRDRGSTEAFF.

The genes are TRBV15 and TRBJ1-1, with D uncertain. The V end lost 5 bases, the J end lost 2 bases, and 12 bases lay between the germline ends. Germline CDR1 is LNHNV and CDR2 is YYDKDF (reference sequence). This CDR3 has 14 residues. CDR3 loop: CATSPYTTNTEAFF. CDR3 DNA sequence: TGTGCCACCAGCCCTTACACAACAAACACTGAAGCTTTCTTT.

This clone occurred many times. The same CDR3 arises from other DNA sequences in this sample as well. The genes are TRBV14 and TRBJ2-1; 10 bases map to TRBD1. V gave up 0 bases and J gave up 3 bases; unmatched junction bases: 2. Germline V gene sequence: CDR1 SGHDN, CDR2 FVKESK. CDR3 length equals 16 residues. This CDR3 is CASSQEGDRGYNEQFF. The DNA of the CDR3 is TGTGCCAGCAGCCAAGAAGGGGACAGGGGCTACAATGAGCAGTTCTTC. The full variable domain, its missing parts supplied by reference TRBV14 and TRBJ2-1, is EAGVTQFPSHSVIEKGQTVTLRCDPISGHDNLYWYRRVMGKEIKFLLHFVKESKQDESGMPNNRFLAERTGGTYSTLKVQPAELEDSGVYFCASSQEGDRGYNEQFFGPGTRLTVL.

This CDR3 is CASSPYFSITYNEQFF. CDR3 DNA: TGTGCCAGCAGTCCCTATTTTAGTATCACCTACAATGAGCAGTTCTTC. The chain links TRBV28 to TRBJ2-1; D remains unclear. Trimming cost V 5 bases and J 2 bases, with 16 bases left between them. CDR3 length: 16 amino acids. Germline-derived CDR1 and CDR2 are MDHEN and SYDVKM.

The V call is TRBV4-2, the J call TRBJ2-3; 8 positions match TRBD2. The germline CDR1 and CDR2 sequences are LGHNA and YNFKEQ. V lost 2 bases to trimming and J lost 1 base; unmatched junction nucleotides: 5. The CDR3 totals 16 residues. The CDR3 DNA follows: TGTGCCAGCAGCCAATCAGGACTAGCCGGCACAGATACGCAGTATTTT. Translated, it gives CASSQSGLAGTDTQYF.

The gene calls are TRBV19 and TRBJ1-5; D unresolved. The CDR3 spans 18 residues. V lost 3 bases and J 0 bases, leaving 18 bases between the germline ends. Germline-derived CDR1 and CDR2 are LNHDA and SQIVND (reference sequence). The CDR3 DNA follows: TGTGCCAGTAGTATTGGACTGACTACTGCTTATAGCAATCAGCCCCAGCATTTT. Translating gives CASSIGLTTAYSNQPQHF.

The chain links TRBV7-2 to TRBJ1-2; D possibly corresponds to TRBD1 (6 bases). V lost 5 bases and J lost 1, with 14 bases in between. The germline V gene has CDR1 SGHTA and CDR2 FQGNSA. This CDR3 has 15 residues. In nucleotides, the CDR3 is TGTGCCAGCAGCAGGACAGTTCTTAATAACTATGGCTACACCTTC. This codes for CASSRTVLNNYGYTF.

The chain uses TRBV7-2 and TRBJ2-7; D possibly corresponds to TRBD1 (6 bases). Trimming removed 4 bases from V and 3 bases from J, with 10 bases in between. The germline V gene encodes CDR1 SGHTA and CDR2 FQGNSA. This CDR3 contains 13 residues. The CDR3, as DNA: TGTGCCAGCAGCTGGACACAGGGCTACGAGCAGTACTTC. This translates into CASSWTQGYEQYF.

The V and J genes are TRBV5-1 and TRBJ2-5; 7 bases agree with TRBD1. After removal of 3 bases from V and 0 bases from J, the junction contained 2 bases not matched to a gene. The CDR3 length is 14 residues. Germline V gene data show CDR1 as SGHRS and CDR2 as YFSETQ. CDR3 nucleotide sequence: TGCGCCAGCAGCTCTACAGGGGACCAAGAGACCCAGTACTTC. The encoded protein is CASSSTGDQETQYF.

The chain recombines TRBV4-2 with TRBJ1-2; no clear D gene. CDR1 and CDR2 from the germline V gene are LGHNA and YNFKEQ. The V gene lost 3 bases and the J gene lost 1 base, with 6 bases spanning the gap. The length of the CDR3 is 13 residues. CDR3 sequence reads: CASSHPSNYGYTF. The DNA of the CDR3 is TGTGCCAGCAGCCATCCCAGTAACTATGGCTACACCTTC.

CDR3 region: CASSSTYRDTQYF. CDR3 sequence (DNA): TGTGCCAGCAGTTCAACCTACAGGGATACGCAGTATTTT. The J gene is TRBJ2-3, the V gene TRBV27; D perhaps matches TRBD1 (5 bases). V was shortened by 4 bases and J by 6 bases, with 11 bases between the two germline ends. From germline, CDR1 is MNHEY and CDR2 SMNVEV (reference sequence). This CDR3 has 13 amino acids.

The rearrangement links TRBV7-6 to TRBJ1-6, with D perhaps TRBD1 (5 bases). The CDR3 has 15 residues. CDR1 is SGHVS, CDR2 FNYEAQ, per germline. Trimming cost V 2 bases and J 3 bases, with 8 bases left between them. The CDR3 DNA reads TGTGCCAGCAGCTTATTGGACAACTATAATTCACCCCTCCACTTT. Its translation: CASSLLDNYNSPLHF.